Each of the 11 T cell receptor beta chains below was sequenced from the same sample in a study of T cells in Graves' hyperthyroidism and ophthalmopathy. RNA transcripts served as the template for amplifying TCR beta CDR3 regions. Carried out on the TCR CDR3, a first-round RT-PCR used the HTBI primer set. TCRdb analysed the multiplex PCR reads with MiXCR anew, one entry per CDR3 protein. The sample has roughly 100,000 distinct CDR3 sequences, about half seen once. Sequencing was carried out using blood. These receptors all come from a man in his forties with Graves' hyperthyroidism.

CDR3 DNA: TGTGCCAGCAGATACACCGGGTTTCAGGTTTACGAGCAGTACTTC. Translating it yields CASRYTGFQVYEQYF. V usage is TRBV2 and J usage is TRBJ2-7; D is ambiguous. Germline CDR1 SNHLY, CDR2 FYNNEI. V lost 6 bases and J lost 4, with 19 bases in between. This CDR3 contains 15 residues.

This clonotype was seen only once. The CDR3 nucleotides read TGCAGTGCTAGAGAACGGCAGAATTCACCCCTCCACTTT. The encoded protein is CSARERQNSPLHF. This chain links TRBV20-1 with TRBJ1-6; D not resolved. Trimming removed 0 bases at V and 7 bases at J, with 7 bases between. There are 13 residues in the CDR3. Germline CDR1 reads DFQATT; CDR2 reads SNEGSKA (reference sequence).

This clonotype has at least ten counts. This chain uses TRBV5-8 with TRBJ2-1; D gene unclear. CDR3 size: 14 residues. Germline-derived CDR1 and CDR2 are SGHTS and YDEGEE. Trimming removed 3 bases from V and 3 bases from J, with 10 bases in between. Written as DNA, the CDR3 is TGTGCCAGCAGCTCAGGTTCACACTACAATGAGCAGTTCTTC. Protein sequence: CASSSGSHYNEQFF.

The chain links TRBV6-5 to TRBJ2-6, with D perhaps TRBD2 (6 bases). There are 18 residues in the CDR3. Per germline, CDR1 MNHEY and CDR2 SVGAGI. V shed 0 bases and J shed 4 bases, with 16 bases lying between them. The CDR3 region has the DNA TGTGCCAGCAGTTACTCGTACATGCGGGGAAGCGGGGCCAACGTCCTGACTTTC. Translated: CASSYSYMRGSGANVLTF.

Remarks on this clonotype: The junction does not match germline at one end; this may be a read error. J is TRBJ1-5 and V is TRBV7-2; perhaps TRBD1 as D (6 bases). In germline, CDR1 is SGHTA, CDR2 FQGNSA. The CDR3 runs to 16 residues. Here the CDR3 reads CASSQDSRGGKQPQHF. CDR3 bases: TGTGCCAGCAGCCAAGATTCCAGGGGCGGCAAGCAGCCCCAGCATTTT.

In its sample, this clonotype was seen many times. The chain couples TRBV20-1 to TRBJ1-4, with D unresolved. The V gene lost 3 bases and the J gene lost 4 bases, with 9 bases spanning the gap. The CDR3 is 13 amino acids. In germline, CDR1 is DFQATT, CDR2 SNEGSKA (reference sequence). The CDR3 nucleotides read TGCAGTGCTAGTCGGGGTAATAATGAAAAACTGTTTTTT. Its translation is CSASRGNNEKLFF.

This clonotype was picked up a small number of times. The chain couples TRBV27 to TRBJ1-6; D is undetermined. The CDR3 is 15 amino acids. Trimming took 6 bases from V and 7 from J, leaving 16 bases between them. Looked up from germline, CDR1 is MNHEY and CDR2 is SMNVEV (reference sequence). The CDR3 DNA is TGTGCCAGCAGCGGCGTCAGGCCCCCCAATTCACCCCTCCACTTT. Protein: CASSGVRPPNSPLHF.

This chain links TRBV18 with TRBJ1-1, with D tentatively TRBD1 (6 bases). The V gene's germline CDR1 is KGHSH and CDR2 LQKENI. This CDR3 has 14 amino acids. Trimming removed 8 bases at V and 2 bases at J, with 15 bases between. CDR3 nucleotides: TGTGCCAGCCCACGAGGACAGTTTAACACTGAAGCTTTCTTT. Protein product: CASPRGQFNTEAFF.

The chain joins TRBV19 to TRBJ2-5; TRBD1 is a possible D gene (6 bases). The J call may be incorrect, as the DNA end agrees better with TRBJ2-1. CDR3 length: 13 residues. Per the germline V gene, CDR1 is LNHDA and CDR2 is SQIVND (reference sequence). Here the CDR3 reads CASRDNDQETQFF. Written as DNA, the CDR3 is TGTGCCAGCCGGGACAACGACCAAGAGACCCAGTTCTTC.

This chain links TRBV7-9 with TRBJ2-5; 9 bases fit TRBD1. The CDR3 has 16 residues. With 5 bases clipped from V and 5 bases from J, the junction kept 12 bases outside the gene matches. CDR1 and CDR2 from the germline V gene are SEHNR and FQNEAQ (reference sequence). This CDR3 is CASSVTGGWTGETQYF. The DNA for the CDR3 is TGTGCCAGCAGCGTTACAGGGGGCTGGACCGGGGAGACCCAGTACTTC.

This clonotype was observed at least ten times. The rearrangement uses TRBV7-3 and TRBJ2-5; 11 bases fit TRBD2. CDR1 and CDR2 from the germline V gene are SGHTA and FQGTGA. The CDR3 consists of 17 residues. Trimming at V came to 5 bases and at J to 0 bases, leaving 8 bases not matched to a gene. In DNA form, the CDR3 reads TGTGCCAGCAGCCCAGGAGGGGGACTAGCGGACCAAGAGACCCAGTACTTC. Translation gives CASSPGGGLADQETQYF.